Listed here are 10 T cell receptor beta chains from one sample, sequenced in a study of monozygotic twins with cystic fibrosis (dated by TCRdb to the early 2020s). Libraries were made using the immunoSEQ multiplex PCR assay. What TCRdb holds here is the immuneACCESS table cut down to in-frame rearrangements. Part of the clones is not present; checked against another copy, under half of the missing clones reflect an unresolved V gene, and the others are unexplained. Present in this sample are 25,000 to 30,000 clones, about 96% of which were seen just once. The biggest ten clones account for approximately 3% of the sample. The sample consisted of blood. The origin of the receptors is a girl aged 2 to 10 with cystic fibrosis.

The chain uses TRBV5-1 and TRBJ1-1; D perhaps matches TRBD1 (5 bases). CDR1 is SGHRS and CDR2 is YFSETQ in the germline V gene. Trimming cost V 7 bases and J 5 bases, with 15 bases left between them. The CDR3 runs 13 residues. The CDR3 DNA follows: TGCGCCAGCTCCTGGCAGGGACGGACTGAAGCTTTCTTT. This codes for CASSWQGRTEAFF. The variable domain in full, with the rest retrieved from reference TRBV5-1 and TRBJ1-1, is KAGVTQTPRYLIKTRGQQVTLSCSPISGHRSVSWYQQTPGQGLQFLFEYFSETQRNKGNFPGRFSGRQFSNSRSEMNVSTLELGDSALYLCASSWQGRTEAFFGQGTRLTVV.

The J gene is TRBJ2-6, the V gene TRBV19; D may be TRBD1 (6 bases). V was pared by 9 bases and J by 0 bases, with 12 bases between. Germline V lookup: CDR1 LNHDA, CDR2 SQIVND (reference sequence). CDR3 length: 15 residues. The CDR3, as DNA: TGTGCCAGCTCAGACAGGAGCTCTGGGGCCAACGTCCTGACTTTC. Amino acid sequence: CASSDRSSGANVLTF. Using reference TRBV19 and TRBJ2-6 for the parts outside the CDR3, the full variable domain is DGGITQSPKYLFRKEGQNVTLSCEQNLNHDAMYWYRQDPGQGLRLIYYSQIVNDFQKGDIAEGYSVSREKKESFPLTVTSAQKNPTAFYLCASSDRSSGANVLTFGAGSRLTVL.

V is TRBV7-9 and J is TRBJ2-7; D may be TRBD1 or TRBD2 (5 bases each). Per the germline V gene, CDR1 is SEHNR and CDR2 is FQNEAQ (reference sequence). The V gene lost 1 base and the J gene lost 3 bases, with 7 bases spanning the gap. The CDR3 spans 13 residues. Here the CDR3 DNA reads TGTGCCAGCAGCTTAGGGGACGGCTACGAGCAGTACTTC. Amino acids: CASSLGDGYEQYF.

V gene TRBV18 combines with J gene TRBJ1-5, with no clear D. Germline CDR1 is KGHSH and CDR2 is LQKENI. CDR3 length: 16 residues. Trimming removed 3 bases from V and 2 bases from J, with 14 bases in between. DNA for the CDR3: TGTGCCAGCTCACCCTCAGCGGCCTGGGGCAATCAGCCCCAGCATTTT. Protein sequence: CASSPSAAWGNQPQHF.

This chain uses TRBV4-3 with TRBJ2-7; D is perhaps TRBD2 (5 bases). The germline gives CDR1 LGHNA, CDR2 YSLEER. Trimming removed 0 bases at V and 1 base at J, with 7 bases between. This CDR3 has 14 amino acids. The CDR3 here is CASSQDGSSYEQYF. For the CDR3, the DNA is TGCGCCAGCAGCCAAGATGGGAGTTCCTACGAGCAGTACTTC.

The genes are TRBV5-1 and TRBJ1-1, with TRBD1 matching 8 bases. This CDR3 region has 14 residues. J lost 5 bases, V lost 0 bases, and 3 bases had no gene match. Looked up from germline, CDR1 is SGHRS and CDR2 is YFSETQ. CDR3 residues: CASSLGTGLTEAFF. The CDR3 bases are TGCGCCAGCAGCTTGGGGACAGGGCTTACTGAAGCTTTCTTT.

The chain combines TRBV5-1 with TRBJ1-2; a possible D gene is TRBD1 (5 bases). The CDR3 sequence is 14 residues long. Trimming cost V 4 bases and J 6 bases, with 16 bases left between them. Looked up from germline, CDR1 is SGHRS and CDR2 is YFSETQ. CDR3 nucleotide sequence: TGCGCCAGCAGCCCGGCCGGGGTGGGGGATGGCTACACCTTC. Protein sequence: CASSPAGVGDGYTF.

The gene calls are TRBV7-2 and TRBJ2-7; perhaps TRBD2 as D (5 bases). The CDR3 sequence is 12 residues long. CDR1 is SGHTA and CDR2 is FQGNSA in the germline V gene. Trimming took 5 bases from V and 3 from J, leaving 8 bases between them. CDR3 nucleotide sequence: TGTGCCAGCAGCATAACTAGCTACGAGCAGTACTTC. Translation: CASSITSYEQYF.

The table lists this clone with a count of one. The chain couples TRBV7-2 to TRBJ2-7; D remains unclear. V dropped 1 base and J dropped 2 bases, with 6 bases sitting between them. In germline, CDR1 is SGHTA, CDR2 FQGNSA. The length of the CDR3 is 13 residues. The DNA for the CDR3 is TGTGCCAGCAGCTTAGGAAGGGCCTACGAGCAGTACTTC. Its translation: CASSLGRAYEQYF.

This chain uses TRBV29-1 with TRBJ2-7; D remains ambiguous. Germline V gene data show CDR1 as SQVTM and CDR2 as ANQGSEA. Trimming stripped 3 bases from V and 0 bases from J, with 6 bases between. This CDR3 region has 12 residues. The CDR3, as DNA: TGCAGCGTTGAGGGCCGCTCCTACGAGCAGTACTTC. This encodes CSVEGRSYEQYF.